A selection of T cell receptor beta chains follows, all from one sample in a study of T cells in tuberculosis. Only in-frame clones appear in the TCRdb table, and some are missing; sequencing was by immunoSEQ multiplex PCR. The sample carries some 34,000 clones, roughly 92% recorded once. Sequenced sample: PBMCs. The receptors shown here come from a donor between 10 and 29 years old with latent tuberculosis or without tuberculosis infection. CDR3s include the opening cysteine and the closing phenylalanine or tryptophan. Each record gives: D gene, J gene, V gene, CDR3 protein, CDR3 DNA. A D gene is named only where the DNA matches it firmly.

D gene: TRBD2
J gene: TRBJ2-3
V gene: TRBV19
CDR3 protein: CASSIKGGGATDTQYF
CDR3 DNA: TGTGCCAGTAGTATAAAGGGCGGGGGGGCTACAGATACGCAGTATTTT

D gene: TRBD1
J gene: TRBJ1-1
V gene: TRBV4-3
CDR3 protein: CASSRIQGVVTEAFF
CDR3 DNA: TGCGCCAGCAGCCGCATTCAGGGGGTGGTCACTGAAGCTTTCTTT

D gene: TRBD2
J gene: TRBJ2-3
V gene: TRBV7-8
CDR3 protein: CASSFLGTSKAADTQYF
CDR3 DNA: TGTGCCAGCAGCTTTCTAGGGACTAGCAAGGCGGCAGATACGCAGTATTTT

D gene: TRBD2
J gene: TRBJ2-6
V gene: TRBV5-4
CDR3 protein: CASGPWGGPSLGANVLTF
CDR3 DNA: TGTGCCAGCGGCCCGTGGGGAGGGCCGTCTCTGGGGGCCAACGTCCTGACTTTC

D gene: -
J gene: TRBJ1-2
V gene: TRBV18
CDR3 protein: CASSPPEQNYGYTF
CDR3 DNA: TGTGCCAGCTCACCACCGGAACAGAACTATGGCTACACCTTC

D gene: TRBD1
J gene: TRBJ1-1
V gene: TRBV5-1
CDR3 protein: CASSWTGGEAFF
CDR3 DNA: TGCGCCAGCAGCTGGACAGGGGGAGAGGCTTTCTTT

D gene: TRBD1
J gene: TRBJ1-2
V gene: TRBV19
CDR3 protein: CASSDLILEGAYGYTF
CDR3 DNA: TGTGCCAGTAGTGACCTAATTTTGGAGGGGGCCTATGGCTACACCTTC

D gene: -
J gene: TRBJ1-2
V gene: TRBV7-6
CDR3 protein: CASSSRGGPLTF
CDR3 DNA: TGTGCCAGCAGCTCCCGCGGGGGCCCTTTGACCTTC

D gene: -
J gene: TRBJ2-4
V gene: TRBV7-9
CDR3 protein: CASSLVRGGDIQYF
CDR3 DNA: TGTGCCAGCAGCTTAGTACGGGGCGGGGACATTCAGTACTTC

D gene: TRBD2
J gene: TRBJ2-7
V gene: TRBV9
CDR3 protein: CASSGGLAGAPYEQYF
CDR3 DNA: TGTGCCAGCAGCGGGGGACTAGCGGGGGCCCCCTACGAGCAGTACTTC

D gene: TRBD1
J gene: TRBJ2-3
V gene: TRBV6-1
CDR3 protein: CASSRTGTTDTQYF
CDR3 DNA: TGTGCCAGCAGTCGGACAGGAACCACAGATACGCAGTATTTT

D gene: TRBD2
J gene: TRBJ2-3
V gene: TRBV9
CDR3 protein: CASSGWGGGADTQYF
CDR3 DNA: TGTGCCAGCAGCGGCTGGGGCGGGGGGGCAGATACGCAGTATTTT

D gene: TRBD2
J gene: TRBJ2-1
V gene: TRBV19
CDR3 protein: CASSIGLAGGSYNEQFF
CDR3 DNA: TGTGCCAGTAGTATCGGGCTAGCGGGGGGGAGCTACAATGAGCAGTTCTTC

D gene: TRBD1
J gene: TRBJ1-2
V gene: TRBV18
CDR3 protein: CASSPIRQGLLNYGYTF
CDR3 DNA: TGTGCCAGCTCACCAATTCGACAGGGTCTGCTTAACTATGGCTACACCTTC